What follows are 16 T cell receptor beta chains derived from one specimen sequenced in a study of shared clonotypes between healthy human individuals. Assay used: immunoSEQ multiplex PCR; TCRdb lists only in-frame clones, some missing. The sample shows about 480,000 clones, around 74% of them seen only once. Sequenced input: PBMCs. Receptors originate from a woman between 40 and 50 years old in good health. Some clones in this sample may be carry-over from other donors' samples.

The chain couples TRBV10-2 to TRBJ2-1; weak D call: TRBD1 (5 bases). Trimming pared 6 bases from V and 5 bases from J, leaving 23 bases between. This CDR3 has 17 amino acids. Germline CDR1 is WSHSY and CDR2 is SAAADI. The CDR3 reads CASSPRRWGQSNNEQFF. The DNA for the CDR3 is TGCGCCAGCAGCCCCCGGAGATGGGGCCAGAGCAACAATGAGCAGTTCTTC.

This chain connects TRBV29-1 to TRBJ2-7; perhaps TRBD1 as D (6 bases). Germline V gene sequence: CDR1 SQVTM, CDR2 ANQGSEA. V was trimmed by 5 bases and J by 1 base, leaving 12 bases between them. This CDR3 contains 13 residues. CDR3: CSVYTGWSYEQYF. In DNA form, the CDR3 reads TGCAGCGTTTATACAGGGTGGTCCTACGAGCAGTACTTC.

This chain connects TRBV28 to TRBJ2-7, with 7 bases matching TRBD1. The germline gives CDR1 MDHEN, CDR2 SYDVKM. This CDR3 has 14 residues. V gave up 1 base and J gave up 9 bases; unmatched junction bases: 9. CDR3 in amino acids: CASSLSDRVSVQYF. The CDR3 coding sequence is TGTGCCAGCAGTTTATCAGACAGGGTAAGCGTGCAGTACTTC.

CDR3 sequence reads: CASNRAGGGYEQYF. In nucleotides, the CDR3 is TGTGCCAGCAATCGGGCAGGGGGCGGGTACGAGCAGTACTTC. The chain links TRBV6-5 to TRBJ2-7; 8 nucleotides agree with TRBD1. V was pared by 7 bases and J by 4 bases, with 9 bases of the junction left unmatched. The CDR3 covers 14 residues. CDR1 is MNHEY, CDR2 SVGAGI, per germline.

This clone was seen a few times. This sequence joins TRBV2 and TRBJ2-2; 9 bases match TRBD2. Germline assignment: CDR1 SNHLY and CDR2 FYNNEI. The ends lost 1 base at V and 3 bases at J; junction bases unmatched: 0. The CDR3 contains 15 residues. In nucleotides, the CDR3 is TGTGCCAGCAGTGAAGAGCGGGGGGACACCGGGGAGCTGTTTTTT. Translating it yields CASSEERGDTGELFF.

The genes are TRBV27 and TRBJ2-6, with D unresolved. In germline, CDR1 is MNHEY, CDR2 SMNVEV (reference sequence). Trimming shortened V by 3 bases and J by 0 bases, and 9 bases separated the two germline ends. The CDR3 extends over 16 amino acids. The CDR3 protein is CASSFGSSSGANVLTF. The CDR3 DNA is TGTGCCAGCAGTTTTGGCAGTAGCTCTGGGGCCAACGTCCTGACTTTC.

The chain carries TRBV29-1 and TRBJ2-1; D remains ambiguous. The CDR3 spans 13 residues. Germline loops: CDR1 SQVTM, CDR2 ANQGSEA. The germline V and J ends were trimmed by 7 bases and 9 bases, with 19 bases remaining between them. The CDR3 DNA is TGCAGCGCGGGCCCATCAGAGAATGGTGAGCAGTTCTTC. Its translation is CSAGPSENGEQFF.

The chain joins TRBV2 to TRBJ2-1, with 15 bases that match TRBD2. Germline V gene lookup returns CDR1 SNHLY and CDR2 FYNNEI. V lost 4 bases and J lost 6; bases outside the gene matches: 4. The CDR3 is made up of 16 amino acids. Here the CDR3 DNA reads TGTGCCAGCAGTGGGACTAGCGGGAGGGCCGTCAATGAGCAGTTCTTC. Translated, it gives CASSGTSGRAVNEQFF.

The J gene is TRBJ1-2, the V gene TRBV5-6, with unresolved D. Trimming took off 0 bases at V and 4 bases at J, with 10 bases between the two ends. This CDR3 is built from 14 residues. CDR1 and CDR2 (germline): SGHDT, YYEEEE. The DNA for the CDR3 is TGTGCCAGCAGCTTGGCCATGGACGGCTATGGCTACACCTTC. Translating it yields CASSLAMDGYGYTF.

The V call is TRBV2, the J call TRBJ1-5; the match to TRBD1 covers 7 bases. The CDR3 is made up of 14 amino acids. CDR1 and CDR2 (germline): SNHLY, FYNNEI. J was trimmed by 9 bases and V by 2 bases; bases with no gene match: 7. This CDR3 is CASSELQGMGPQHF. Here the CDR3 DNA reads TGTGCCAGCAGTGAATTACAGGGGATGGGGCCCCAGCATTTT.

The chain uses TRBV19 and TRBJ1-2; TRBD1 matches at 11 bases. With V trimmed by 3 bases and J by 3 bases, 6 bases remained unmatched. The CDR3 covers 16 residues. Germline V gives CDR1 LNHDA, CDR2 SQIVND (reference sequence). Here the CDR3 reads CASSMVSGQGDYGYTF. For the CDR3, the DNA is TGTGCCAGTAGTATGGTTTCGGGACAGGGGGACTATGGCTACACCTTC.

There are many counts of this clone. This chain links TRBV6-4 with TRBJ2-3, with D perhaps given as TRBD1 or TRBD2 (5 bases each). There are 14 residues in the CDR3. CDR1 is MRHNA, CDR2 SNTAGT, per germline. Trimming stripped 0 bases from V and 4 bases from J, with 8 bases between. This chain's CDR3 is CASSDSGDSDTQYF. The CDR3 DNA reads TGTGCCAGCAGTGACTCGGGGGATTCAGATACGCAGTATTTT.

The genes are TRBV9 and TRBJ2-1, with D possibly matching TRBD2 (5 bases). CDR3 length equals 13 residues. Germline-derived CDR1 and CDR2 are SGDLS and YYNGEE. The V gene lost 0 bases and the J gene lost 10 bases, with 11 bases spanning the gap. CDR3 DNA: TGTGCCAGCAGCGTAGCGGGAACCGGGGAGCAGTTCTTC. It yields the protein CASSVAGTGEQFF.

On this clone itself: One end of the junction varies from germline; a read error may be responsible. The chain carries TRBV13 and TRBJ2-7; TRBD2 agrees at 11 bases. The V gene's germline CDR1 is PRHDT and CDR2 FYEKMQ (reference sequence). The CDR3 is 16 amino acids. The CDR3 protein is CARRLAGIEPSYEQYF. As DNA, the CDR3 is TGTGCCCGCAGACTAGCGGGGATCGAACCCTCCTACGAGCAGTACTTC.

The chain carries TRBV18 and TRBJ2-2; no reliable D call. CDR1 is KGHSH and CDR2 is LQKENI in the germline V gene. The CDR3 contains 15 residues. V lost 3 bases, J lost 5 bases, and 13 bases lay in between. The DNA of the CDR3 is TGTGCCAGCTCACCGAGCCTAATGGGTACCGGGGAGCTGTTTTTT. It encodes CASSPSLMGTGELFF.

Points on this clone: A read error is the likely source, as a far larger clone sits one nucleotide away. CDR3 region: CASSLAGFSYGQYF. The CDR3 DNA reads as TGTGCCAGCAGTTTGGCAGGGTTTTCCTACGGGCAGTACTTC. V is TRBV28 and J is TRBJ2-7, with D perhaps TRBD1 (5 bases). The CDR3 is made up of 14 amino acids. Per germline, CDR1 MDHEN and CDR2 SYDVKM.